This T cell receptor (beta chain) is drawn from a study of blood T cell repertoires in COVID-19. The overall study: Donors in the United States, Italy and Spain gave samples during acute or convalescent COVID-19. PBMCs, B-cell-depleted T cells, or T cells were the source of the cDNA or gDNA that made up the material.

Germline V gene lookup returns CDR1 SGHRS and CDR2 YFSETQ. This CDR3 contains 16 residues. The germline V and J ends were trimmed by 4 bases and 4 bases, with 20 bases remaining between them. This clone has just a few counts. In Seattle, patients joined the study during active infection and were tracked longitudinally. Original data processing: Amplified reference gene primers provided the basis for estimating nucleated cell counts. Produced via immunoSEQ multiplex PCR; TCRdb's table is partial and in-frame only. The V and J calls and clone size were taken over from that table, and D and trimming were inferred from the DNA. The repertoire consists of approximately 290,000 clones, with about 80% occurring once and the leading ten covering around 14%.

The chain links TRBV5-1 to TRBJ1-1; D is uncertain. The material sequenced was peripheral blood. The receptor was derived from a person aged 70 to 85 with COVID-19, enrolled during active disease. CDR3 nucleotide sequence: TGCGCCAGCAGCCTGCCGGACCCCGGGAGTTTCACTGAAGCTTTCTTT. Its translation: CASSLPDPGSFTEAFF.